The 10 T cell receptor beta chains below all came from one sample that was sequenced in a study of CD8+CD57+ T cells in acquired aplastic anemia. Investigators profiled TCR beta VDJ and CDR3 from genomic DNA template. Each CDR3 protein is one row after TCRdb ran MiXCR on the reads. Among around 180,000 distinct CDR3 sequences listed, around 50% were seen once. An expansion of CD8+CD57+ cells by flow cytometry had been shown in patients chosen for sequencing. Sequences were obtained from sorted CD4+, CD8+, or CD8+CD57+ T cells (not recorded which) from PBMCs. Receptor source: a human donor with aplastic anemia.

This clonotype came up a few times. V and J are TRBV12-3 or TRBV12-4 and TRBJ2-3; 7 bases are a match to TRBD2. The length of the CDR3 is 15 residues. V was clipped by 4 bases and J by 2 bases; unmatched bases: 6. The CDR3 region has the DNA TGTGCCAGCAGTTGGGTAGCGGGCCTCACAGATACGCAGTATTTT. Amino acids: CASSWVAGLTDTQYF.

This clonotype occurred a few times. This chain's CDR3 is CASSDPGQGDAFF. CDR3 nucleotide sequence: TGTGCCAGCAGTGACCCAGGACAGGGTGACGCTTTCTTT. The gene calls are TRBV6-4 and TRBJ1-1, with TRBD1 matching 8 bases. J lost 11 bases, V lost 2 bases, and 7 bases had no gene match. Germline V gene sequence: CDR1 MRHNA, CDR2 SNTAGT. The CDR3 has 13 amino acids.

The genes are TRBV7-6 and TRBJ2-7; the match to TRBD1 covers 9 bases. The CDR3 spans 14 residues. V trimming: 3 bases; J trimming: 6 bases; junction bases outside the gene matches: 6. Germline V gene data show CDR1 as SGHVS and CDR2 as FNYEAQ. CDR3 protein: CASSLGQGGLEQYF. The CDR3 DNA sequence: TGTGCCAGCAGCTTGGGACAGGGAGGCCTCGAGCAGTACTTC. The full variable domain, with the rest looked up from reference TRBV7-6 and TRBJ2-7, is GAGVSQSPRYKVTKRGQDVALRCDPISGHVSLYWYRQALGQGPEFLTYFNYEAQQDKSGLPNDRFSAERPEGSISTLTIQRTEQRDSAMYRCASSLGQGGLEQYFGPGTRLTVT.

J is TRBJ1-5 and V is TRBV5-6, with a tentative D call TRBD1 (5 bases). V was pared by 4 bases and J by 0 bases, with 11 bases between. Per germline, CDR1 SGHDT and CDR2 YYEEEE. The CDR3 spans 15 residues. The CDR3 loop is CASSLRDRSNQPQHF. The CDR3 DNA is TGTGCCAGCAGCCTAAGGGACCGTAGCAATCAGCCCCAGCATTTT.

This clonotype has only one observation. A much larger clone sits a single nucleotide away, making a read error possible. This chain joins TRBV6-5 and TRBJ2-2; possibly TRBD1 or TRBD2 for D (6 bases each). The CDR3 length is 16 residues. CDR1 is MNHEY and CDR2 is SVGAGI in the germline V gene. As DNA, the CDR3 is TGTGCCGGCAGTTACTTGGGGGGCGCCGGCACCGGGGAGCTGTTTTTT. Its translation is CAGSYLGGAGTGELFF.

This clonotype has just one count. This may be a read error: a much more frequent sequence differs by one nucleotide. The chain has TRBV12-3 or TRBV12-4 and TRBJ1-4; weak D call: TRBD1 (5 bases). Trimming stripped 7 bases from V and 5 bases from J, with 11 bases between. CDR3 length: 13 amino acids. This chain's CDR3 is CASTGTLNEKLFF. The CDR3 DNA reads TGTGCCAGCACGGGGACCTTAAATGAAAAACTGTTTTTT.

This chain joins TRBV20-1 and TRBJ1-2, with a weak D call TRBD1 (6 bases). Germline-derived CDR1 and CDR2 are DFQATT and SNEGSKA (reference sequence). This CDR3 contains 15 residues. The ends were cut back, 6 bases at V and 1 base at J, with 18 bases in the middle. Here the CDR3 reads CSAATGTQNNYGYTF. The DNA for the CDR3 is TGCAGTGCAGCTACCGGGACACAAAATAACTATGGCTACACCTTC.

This clonotype was counted ten times or more. The chain uses TRBV7-8 and TRBJ2-7, with D unresolved. Germline lookup yields CDR1 SGHVS and CDR2 FQNEAQ. Trimming cost V 1 base and J 2 bases, with 9 bases left between them. The CDR3 consists of 14 residues. In DNA form, the CDR3 reads TGTGCCAGCAGCTTAGGAGGCGCCCCCTACGAGCAGTACTTC. Encoded protein: CASSLGGAPYEQYF.

This clonotype turned up a few times. The rearrangement links TRBV7-4 to TRBJ1-2, with 8 bases lining up with TRBD1. V shed 1 base, J shed 4 bases, and the junction held 11 bases outside the gene matches. Germline loops: CDR1 SGHVT, CDR2 SQSDAQ. The CDR3 is 17 amino acids. This chain's CDR3 is CASSLGPVDRAGYGYTF. CDR3 nucleotides: TGTGCCAGCAGCTTAGGGCCCGTGGACAGGGCGGGCTATGGCTACACCTTC.

The rearrangement links TRBV10-2 to TRBJ1-4, with 7 bases matching TRBD1. From germline, CDR1 is WSHSY and CDR2 SAAADI. V lost 6 bases to trimming and J lost 5 bases; unmatched junction nucleotides: 9. The CDR3 sequence is 15 residues long. The CDR3 DNA sequence: TGCGCCAGCAGCCAAGGGGCAGGGGGGAATGAAAAACTGTTTTTT. Translating it yields CASSQGAGGNEKLFF.